The 21 T cell receptor beta chains reported below all come from one sample, sequenced in a study of control samples from healthy donors and cancer patients. The method was immunoSEQ multiplex PCR; TCRdb's version includes in-frame clones alone and lacks a portion of them. The data hold over 150,000 clones, with 90% to 95% observed a single time. Sequenced: blood. These receptors all stem from a man in his forties or fifties in good health.

The V call is TRBV7-2, the J call TRBJ2-6; 9 bases are a match to TRBD1. The CDR3 is 17 amino acids. After removal of 4 bases from V and 4 bases from J, the junction contained 8 bases not matched to a gene. Per the germline V gene, CDR1 is SGHTA and CDR2 is FQGNSA. The CDR3 nucleotides are TGTGCCAGCAGCTCGGGACAGGGAAGGGCCGGGGCCAACGTCCTGACTTTC. Residues: CASSSGQGRAGANVLTF.

V gene TRBV11-2 combines with J gene TRBJ1-5; unclear D gene. The ends were cut back, 1 base at V and 0 bases at J, with 4 bases in the middle. The CDR3 length is 14 residues. Per the germline V gene, CDR1 is SGHAT and CDR2 is FQNNGV. As DNA, the CDR3 is TGTGCCAGCAGCTTAGGGAGTAGCAATCAGCCCCAGCATTTT. This translates into CASSLGSSNQPQHF.

The CDR3 DNA sequence: TGTGCCAGCAGCTCAGGGGTTAGGAACACCATATATTTT. It specifies CASSSGVRNTIYF. The J gene is TRBJ1-3, the V gene TRBV7-9; perhaps TRBD1 as D (6 bases). This CDR3 comprises 13 residues. CDR1 and CDR2 from the germline V gene are SEHNR and FQNEAQ (reference sequence). V lost 4 bases and J 7 bases, leaving 11 bases between the germline ends. The entire variable domain, with the rest obtained from reference TRBV7-9 and TRBJ1-3, is as follows: DTGVSQNPRHKITKRGQNVTFRCDPISEHNRLYWYRQTLGQGPEFLTYFQNEAQLEKSRLLSDRFSAERPKGSFSTLEIQRTEQGDSAMYLCASSSGVRNTIYFGEGSWLTVV.

The count of this clone is one. The V gene is TRBV4-3, the J gene TRBJ2-3; D unresolved. Per germline, CDR1 LGHNA and CDR2 YSLEER. The CDR3 has 11 residues. Trimming took off 1 base at V and 10 bases at J, with 6 bases between the two ends. The CDR3 DNA reads TGCGCCAGCAGCCAAGGAGTTGCGCAGTATTTT. As protein: CASSQGVAQYF.

The rearrangement uses TRBV19 and TRBJ2-2; 8 bases agree with TRBD2. The germline V gene has CDR1 LNHDA and CDR2 SQIVND (reference sequence). The CDR3 sequence is 16 residues long. The J segment lost 4 bases and the V segment lost 5 bases, leaving 9 bases of the junction unmatched. CDR3 nucleotides: TGTGCCAGTAGTCGGGGGGGCGGGGGCCCCACCGGGGAGCTGTTTTTT. As protein: CASSRGGGGPTGELFF.

This clone appeared a single time. The rearrangement links TRBV5-1 to TRBJ1-2; D perhaps matches TRBD1 (6 bases). V lost 2 bases and J lost 0, with 11 bases in between. This CDR3 has 15 amino acids. Per the germline V gene, CDR1 is SGHRS and CDR2 is YFSETQ. The CDR3 DNA follows: TGCGCCAGCAGCTTTGGGACAATAGCTAACTATGGCTACACCTTC. It yields the protein CASSFGTIANYGYTF.

The V call is TRBV7-3, the J call TRBJ2-3, with D perhaps matching TRBD2 (5 bases). Trimming removed 5 bases at V and 4 bases at J, with 10 bases between. The CDR3 length is 13 residues. Germline V gene sequence: CDR1 SGHTA, CDR2 FQGTGA. The CDR3 region is CASSLRRADTQYF. Written as DNA, the CDR3 is TGTGCCAGCAGCCTCCGGCGGGCAGATACGCAGTATTTT.

This chain uses TRBV28 with TRBJ2-2; D is ambiguous. The length of the CDR3 is 12 residues. V was cut by 7 bases and J by 5 bases, with 8 bases left in between. Germline lookup yields CDR1 MDHEN and CDR2 SYDVKM. This CDR3 reads CASKSPTGELFF. The CDR3 region has the DNA TGTGCCAGCAAATCCCCGACCGGGGAGCTGTTTTTT.

This clone was detected only once. This chain joins TRBV19 and TRBJ1-2; D uncertain. Germline assignment: CDR1 LNHDA and CDR2 SQIVND (reference sequence). Trimming left V 10 bases short and J 0 bases short, with 18 bases between. This CDR3 is 15 amino acids long. In nucleotides, the CDR3 is TGTGCCACCGAGGGAGACATGGGAGCTAACTATGGCTACACCTTC. Protein product: CATEGDMGANYGYTF.

This clone was recorded once. V and J are TRBV28 and TRBJ1-5, with 8 bases lining up with TRBD1. The CDR3 runs 15 residues. In germline, CDR1 is MDHEN, CDR2 SYDVKM. The trim removed 1 base at V and 7 bases at J, leaving 6 bases unmatched. The CDR3 reads CASSLSGGDSQPQHF. In nucleotides, the CDR3 is TGTGCCAGCAGTTTATCAGGGGGCGATAGCCAGCCCCAGCATTTT. The complete variable domain, with remaining parts taken from reference TRBV28 and TRBJ1-5, reads DVKVTQSSRYLVKRTGEKVFLECVQDMDHENMFWYRQDPGLGLRLIYFSYDVKMKEKGDIPEGYSVSREKKERFSLILESASTNQTSMYLCASSLSGGDSQPQHFGDGTRLSIL.

The V gene is TRBV27, the J gene TRBJ1-4; the D is unclear. The V gene's germline CDR1 is MNHEY and CDR2 SMNVEV (reference sequence). This CDR3 comprises 15 residues. The V end lost 3 bases, the J end lost 3 bases, and 11 bases lay between the germline ends. CDR3 residues: CASSFKGWANEKLFF. In DNA, the CDR3 is TGTGCCAGCAGTTTCAAAGGGTGGGCTAATGAAAAACTGTTTTTT. The entire variable domain, with the rest obtained from reference TRBV27 and TRBJ1-4, is as follows: EAQVTQNPRYLITVTGKKLTVTCSQNMNHEYMSWYRQDPGLGLRQIYYSMNVEVTDKGDVPEGYKVSRKEKRNFPLILESPSPNQTSLYFCASSFKGWANEKLFFGSGTQLSVL.

This clone was observed a single time. The J gene is TRBJ1-5, the V gene TRBV10-1; D gene ambiguous. Germline V gene lookup returns CDR1 WNHNN and CDR2 SYGVQD (reference sequence). V lost 6 bases and J lost 0, with 12 bases in between. CDR3 length: 15 residues. CDR3 sequence: CASRDRPNSNQPQHF. As DNA, the CDR3 is TGCGCCAGCAGGGACCGGCCCAATAGCAATCAGCCCCAGCATTTT.

V usage is TRBV19 and J usage is TRBJ2-7; D gene unclear. V was cut by 6 bases and J by 2 bases, with 5 bases left in between. The CDR3 length is 11 residues. CDR1 and CDR2 (germline): LNHDA, SQIVND (reference sequence). The CDR3 DNA sequence: TGTGCCAGTAGCCATGCCTACGAGCAGTACTTC. Its translation: CASSHAYEQYF.

This chain connects TRBV5-6 to TRBJ2-3, with D unclear. Between the trimmed V and J ends, which lost 0 bases and 6 bases, there was a span of 14 bases. CDR3 length: 15 residues. The V gene's germline CDR1 is SGHDT and CDR2 YYEEEE. CDR3 DNA: TGTGCCAGCAGCTTGGCCGCGGTAGCAATCGATACGCAGTATTTT. Protein sequence: CASSLAAVAIDTQYF.

The rearrangement joins TRBV9 to TRBJ2-7, with 7 nucleotides matching TRBD1. The germline V gene encodes CDR1 SGDLS and CDR2 YYNGEE. This CDR3 region has 13 residues. V lost 6 bases, J lost 6 bases, and 9 bases stayed unmatched. The chain's CDR3 is CASNYRGYGEQYF. CDR3 bases: TGTGCCAGCAATTACAGGGGCTATGGCGAGCAGTACTTC.

The chain uses TRBV11-2 and TRBJ1-3, with D unclear. V lost 5 bases and J 0 bases, leaving 17 bases between the germline ends. Germline values: CDR1 SGHAT, CDR2 FQNNGV. The CDR3 consists of 17 residues. CDR3 loop: CASSLWAAPVSGNTIYF. DNA for the CDR3: TGTGCCAGCAGCCTCTGGGCTGCGCCGGTCTCTGGAAACACCATATATTTT.

Notes on this clone: Other DNA sequences from this sample encode an identical CDR3 as well. The chain has TRBV5-1 and TRBJ1-4, with 8 bases that match TRBD1. Trimming removed 3 bases from V and 4 bases from J; junction bases left unmatched: 2. This CDR3 has 14 residues. Germline loops: CDR1 SGHRS, CDR2 YFSETQ. The CDR3 reads CASSSGQGNEKLFF. The CDR3, as DNA: TGCGCCAGCAGCTCCGGACAGGGTAATGAAAAACTGTTTTTT.

The J gene is TRBJ1-1, the V gene TRBV5-4; no clear D. Per the germline V gene, CDR1 is SGHNT and CDR2 is YYREEE (reference sequence). The CDR3 has 13 residues. Deletions cut 4 bases from V and 6 bases from J, with 13 bases between. CDR3 coding DNA: TGTGCCAGCAGCCCGCCGGCGCCGGCTGAAGCTTTCTTT. As protein: CASSPPAPAEAFF.

This rearrangement joins TRBV5-1 to TRBJ2-5; 7 nucleotides match TRBD1. The CDR3 has 16 amino acids. Germline CDR1 reads SGHRS; CDR2 reads YFSETQ. The V and J ends lost 4 bases and 2 bases, in that order; junction bases with no gene match: 11. CDR3 region: CASSLSPDREQETQYF. The DNA for the CDR3 is TGCGCCAGCAGCCTGAGTCCCGACAGGGAACAAGAGACCCAGTACTTC.

The chain is built from TRBV28 and TRBJ1-2; D not certain. V was pared by 1 base and J by 8 bases, with 11 bases between. Germline CDR1 reads MDHEN; CDR2 reads SYDVKM. CDR3 length: 13 amino acids. In nucleotides, the CDR3 is TGTGCCAGCAGTTTATCCCGCGGATGGGGCTACACCTTC. Translating it yields CASSLSRGWGYTF.

The chain is built from TRBV7-2 and TRBJ2-2; TRBD1 agrees at 8 bases. Unmatched junction bases numbered 6, after V lost 1 base and J lost 5 bases. Per the germline V gene, CDR1 is SGHTA and CDR2 is FQGNSA. The CDR3 totals 16 residues. As DNA, the CDR3 is TGTGCCAGCAGCTTAGGCAGGGGGCGCGTAACCGGGGAGCTGTTTTTT. This translates into CASSLGRGRVTGELFF. Full variable domain (outside the CDR3, taken from reference TRBV7-2 and TRBJ2-2): GAGVSQSPSNKVTEKGKDVELRCDPISGHTALYWYRQSLGQGLEFLIYFQGNSAPDKSGLPSDRFSAERTGGSVSTLTIQRTQQEDSAVYLCASSLGRGRVTGELFFGEGSRLTVL.